The 22 T cell receptor beta chains given below trace back to one sample, sequenced in a study of neurological immune-mediated disorders. Time point of the sample: technical triplicate 3. In TCRdb, the 5' RACE reads were re-called with MiXCR into one record per CDR3 protein. The sample holds 45,000 or so distinct CDR3 sequences, 20% to 25% seen once. Sequenced: PBMCs. These receptors originate from a man in his 60s with HTLV-1-associated myelopathy (HAM/TSP).

This clonotype was counted many times. The chain has TRBV28 and TRBJ2-1; the match to TRBD2 covers 10 bases. The CDR3 loop spans 14 amino acids. Trimming cost V 5 bases and J 6 bases; bases outside gene matches: 4. Germline CDR1 MDHEN, CDR2 SYDVKM. The DNA for the CDR3 is TGTGCCAGCAGTGGGACTAGCGTAACCAATGAGCAGTTCTTC. Translation: CASSGTSVTNEQFF.

This clonotype was detected many times. V usage is TRBV20-1 and J usage is TRBJ1-5; TRBD1 is a possible D gene (6 bases). The V and J ends lost 0 bases and 7 bases respectively, with 16 bases between them. Germline CDR1 and CDR2: DFQATT and SNEGSKA (reference sequence). The CDR3 contains 15 residues. CDR3: CSARDSGTGRQPQHF. The CDR3 DNA is TGCAGTGCTAGAGATTCGGGAACAGGGAGACAGCCCCAGCATTTT.

The gene calls are TRBV7-2 and TRBJ2-1; perhaps TRBD2 as D (8 bases). Looked up from germline, CDR1 is SGHTA and CDR2 is FQGNSA. Trimming pared 9 bases from V and 5 bases from J, leaving 20 bases between. The CDR3 covers 15 residues. CDR3 sequence: CASTLAGQIHNEQFF. The DNA for the CDR3 is TGTGCCAGTACTTTAGCGGGACAGATACACAATGAGCAGTTCTTC. The full variable domain, its missing parts supplied by reference TRBV7-2 and TRBJ2-1, is GAGVSQSPSNKVTEKGKDVELRCDPISGHTALYWYRQSLGQGLEFLIYFQGNSAPDKSGLPSDRFSAERTGGSVSTLTIQRTQQEDSAVYLCASTLAGQIHNEQFFGPGTRLTVL.

This clonotype was found many times. This chain connects TRBV20-1 to TRBJ2-5, with D perhaps matching TRBD2 (5 bases). Germline loops: CDR1 DFQATT, CDR2 SNEGSKA (reference sequence). Trimming left V 0 bases short and J 1 base short, with 12 bases between. The CDR3 sequence is 15 residues long. The CDR3: CSARDNLAVQETQYF. The CDR3 coding sequence is TGCAGTGCTAGAGATAACCTAGCCGTCCAAGAGACCCAGTACTTC.

This clonotype has a handful of counts. The gene calls are TRBV5-6 and TRBJ1-1, with TRBD1 identical over 8 bases. The CDR3 covers 16 residues. The trim removed 7 bases at V and 3 bases at J, leaving 14 bases unmatched. From germline, CDR1 is SGHDT and CDR2 YYEEEE. In nucleotides, the CDR3 is TGTGCCAGCCATGAATGGACAGGGATGTTGTACACTGAAGCTTTCTTT. It codes for CASHEWTGMLYTEAFF.

Worth noting for this clonotype: A much larger clone sits a single nucleotide away, making a read error possible. The rearrangement joins TRBV24-1 to TRBJ2-1; D not resolved. V was pared by 6 bases and J by 7 bases, with 6 bases between. Germline V CDR1 and CDR2: KGHDR, SFDVKD. The CDR3 totals 11 residues. CDR3 nucleotide sequence: TGTGCCACCAGTCGGGTAAATGAGCAGTTCTTC. Translating gives CATSRVNEQFF.

This clonotype was observed many times. This chain links TRBV12-3 or TRBV12-4 with TRBJ2-1; 8 bases align to TRBD2. The CDR3 sequence is 15 residues long. Losses at the gene ends were 7 bases for V and 2 bases for J; bases not matched to a gene: 7. The CDR3 DNA reads as TGTGCCAGCATCAATCGACTAGCGACCTACAATGAGCAGTTCTTC. Its translation: CASINRLATYNEQFF.

The chain couples TRBV14 to TRBJ2-3; no firm D call. The V gene lost 1 base and the J gene lost 4 bases, with 9 bases spanning the gap. The germline V gene has CDR1 SGHDN and CDR2 FVKESK. This CDR3 region has 14 residues. CDR3 amino acids: CASSQGTRSDTQYF. The CDR3 bases are TGTGCCAGCAGCCAAGGCACAAGGTCAGATACGCAGTATTTT. Full variable domain (outside the CDR3, taken from reference TRBV14 and TRBJ2-3): EAGVTQFPSHSVIEKGQTVTLRCDPISGHDNLYWYRRVMGKEIKFLLHFVKESKQDESGMPNNRFLAERTGGTYSTLKVQPAELEDSGVYFCASSQGTRSDTQYFGPGTRLTVL.

The genes are TRBV3-1 and TRBJ1-1, with D hard to call. The CDR3 length is 14 residues. Germline loops: CDR1 LGHDT, CDR2 YNNKEL (reference sequence). Trimming left V 0 bases short and J 0 bases short, with 5 bases between. The CDR3 DNA reads TGTGCCAGCAGCCAAGAATTAATGAACACTGAAGCTTTCTTT. Its protein is CASSQELMNTEAFF.

This clonotype was recorded at least ten times. J is TRBJ1-1 and V is TRBV12-3 or TRBV12-4; TRBD1 might be the D (6 bases). V gave up 5 bases and J gave up 0 bases, with 13 bases separating them. This CDR3 spans 15 amino acids. CDR3: CASSPATGMNTEAFF. As DNA, the CDR3 is TGTGCCAGCAGTCCCGCGACAGGTATGAACACTGAAGCTTTCTTT.

Notes on this clonotype: A much larger clone lies one base from this, so it may be a read error. The chain carries TRBV5-5 and TRBJ1-2; D is unclear. Trimming pared 6 bases from V and 2 bases from J, leaving 14 bases between. CDR1 SGHKS and CDR2 YYEKEE come from the germline V gene (reference sequence). The CDR3 is 14 amino acids. The CDR3 protein is CASTLQRANYGYTF. The DNA of the CDR3 is TGTGCCAGCACTTTACAGAGGGCGAACTATGGCTACACCTTC.

This clonotype counts as medium-sized. The chain carries TRBV5-1 and TRBJ2-2; D unclear. In germline, CDR1 is SGHRS, CDR2 YFSETQ. V lost 1 base and J 1 base, leaving 2 bases between the germline ends. This CDR3 contains 13 residues. The CDR3 here is CASSLQNTGELFF. As DNA, the CDR3 is TGCGCCAGCAGCTTGCAGAACACCGGGGAGCTGTTTTTT.

This clonotype has ten or more counts. This chain connects TRBV5-5 to TRBJ2-5; the match to TRBD1 covers 7 bases. The CDR3 has 14 residues. The junction had 5 bases not matched to a gene; V was cut back by 4 bases and J by 2 bases. Per germline, CDR1 SGHKS and CDR2 YYEKEE (reference sequence). The CDR3 bases are TGTGCCAGCAGCAAATTGGGACAGCAAGAGACCCAGTACTTC. It specifies CASSKLGQQETQYF.

This clonotype was found many times. The chain recombines TRBV24-1 with TRBJ2-1; possible D gene TRBD1, 6 bases. V lost 7 bases and J 7 bases, leaving 16 bases between the germline ends. The CDR3 consists of 14 residues. Per germline, CDR1 KGHDR and CDR2 SFDVKD. The CDR3 loop is CATSLGASRNEQFF. The CDR3 nucleotides read TGTGCCACCAGCTTGGGGGCAAGTCGGAATGAGCAGTTCTTC.

This clonotype has a count of ten or more. The chain is built from TRBV20-1 and TRBJ2-7, with TRBD2 identical over 12 bases. Germline lookup yields CDR1 DFQATT and CDR2 SNEGSKA (reference sequence). The CDR3 sequence is 14 residues long. J was trimmed by 7 bases and V by 4 bases; bases with no gene match: 8. The CDR3 loop reads CSATRTSGTWEQYF. Written as DNA, the CDR3 is TGCAGTGCTACCCGGACTAGCGGGACTTGGGAGCAGTACTTC.

At least ten counts were recorded for this clonotype. The chain uses TRBV7-3 and TRBJ2-1, with D possibly matching TRBD2 (6 bases). V shed 3 bases and J shed 7 bases, with 13 bases lying between them. This CDR3 is built from 14 residues. The germline V gene has CDR1 SGHTA and CDR2 FQGTGA. The DNA for the CDR3 is TGTGCCAGCAGCTTCCGGGACTCCCCGAATGAGCAGTTCTTC. Translated, it gives CASSFRDSPNEQFF.

The table lists this clonotype with many counts. V is TRBV20-1 and J is TRBJ2-1; 12 nucleotides line up with TRBD2. V lost 6 bases, J lost 0 bases, and 15 bases stayed unmatched. CDR1 is DFQATT and CDR2 is SNEGSKA in the germline V gene (reference sequence). This CDR3 region has 19 residues. The CDR3: CSAGGTSGQYRSSYNEQFF. In DNA form, the CDR3 reads TGCAGTGCCGGAGGGACTAGCGGGCAATACCGCAGCTCCTACAATGAGCAGTTCTTC.

The table lists this clonotype with a few counts. This rearrangement joins TRBV9 to TRBJ2-4; 9 bases match TRBD1. V shed 4 bases and J 6 bases; nucleotides not matched to a gene: 5. Germline CDR1 is SGDLS and CDR2 is YYNGEE. The CDR3 consists of 14 residues. In DNA, the CDR3 is TGTGCCAGCAGCCCAGGGACAGGGAGAAACATTCAGTACTTC. Protein: CASSPGTGRNIQYF.

The J gene is TRBJ2-2, the V gene TRBV7-3, with a tentative D call TRBD2 (5 bases). V lost 5 bases, J lost 6 bases, and 10 bases lay in between. The CDR3 loop spans 13 amino acids. Germline values: CDR1 SGHTA, CDR2 FQGTGA. CDR3 loop: CASSRPGAGELFF. CDR3 DNA sequence: TGTGCCAGCAGCCGTCCCGGGGCCGGGGAGCTGTTTTTT.

This clonotype was seen repeatedly, ten times or more. CDR3 in DNA: TGCAGTGCTAGAGAGGGGCTGGGAGGCGCTGAAGCTTTCTTT. It translates to CSAREGLGGAEAFF. The chain uses TRBV20-1 and TRBJ1-1; a possible D gene is TRBD1 (5 bases). The CDR3 runs 14 residues. The germline V gene encodes CDR1 DFQATT and CDR2 SNEGSKA (reference sequence). V lost 0 bases and J 6 bases, leaving 14 bases between the germline ends.

At least ten counts were recorded for this clonotype. The genes are TRBV20-1 and TRBJ2-1; 10 positions match TRBD2. With V trimmed by 5 bases and J by 10 bases, 17 bases remained unmatched. Germline lookup yields CDR1 DFQATT and CDR2 SNEGSKA (reference sequence). This CDR3 spans 16 amino acids. CDR3 amino acids: CSALSGASGSPQEQFF. CDR3 nucleotides: TGCAGTGCTTTGAGTGGGGCTAGCGGGAGCCCCCAAGAGCAGTTCTTC.

Many counts were recorded for this clonotype. This sequence joins TRBV20-1 and TRBJ1-1; 8 bases match TRBD1. The CDR3 has 12 amino acids. V shed 5 bases, J shed 10 bases, and the junction held 9 bases outside the gene matches. The V gene's germline CDR1 is DFQATT and CDR2 SNEGSKA (reference sequence). The CDR3 sequence is CSALWTGMIAFF. For the CDR3, the DNA is TGCAGTGCTCTTTGGACAGGGATGATAGCTTTCTTT.